This passage covers 9 T cell receptor beta chains from one sample sequenced in a study of human T cells and chemical hapten exposure. One entry per CDR3 protein results from TCRdb running MiXCR on the RACE reads. There are around 100,000 distinct CDR3 sequences in the sample; about 11% occur only once, and around 3.6% lies in the top ten. Time point: patch test 1, 2 weeks after DPC sensitization. The treatment was: therapeutic diphenylcyclopropenone sensitization with weekly scalp DPC. This specimen was whole blood, taken in connection with sensitization to the hapten diphenylcyclopropenone (DPC). These TCRs come from a middle-aged woman with alopecia areata. Some clones in this sample may be carry-over from other donors' samples.

To note about this clonotype: Germline and junction disagree at one end, which may indicate a read error. CDR3 nucleotide sequence: TGTGCCAACAGCCAAGGCATCCCCCCAGAGACCCAGTACTTC. Residues: CANSQGIPPETQYF. This chain connects TRBV4-2 to TRBJ2-5; D not resolved. The CDR3 is 14 amino acids. The germline gives CDR1 LGHNA, CDR2 YNFKEQ.

The chain uses TRBV2 and TRBJ1-4; possible D gene TRBD1, 6 bases. Trimming removed 8 bases from V and 0 bases from J, with 13 bases in between. The V gene's germline CDR1 is SNHLY and CDR2 FYNNEI. The CDR3 spans 15 residues. CDR3 sequence (DNA): TGTGCCAGCTTAAGGACAGCGGCAACTAATGAAAAACTGTTTTTT. This sequence encodes CASLRTAATNEKLFF.

This clonotype was seen more than once but under ten times. The chain recombines TRBV12-3 or TRBV12-4 with TRBJ1-1; D may be TRBD1 (6 bases). The CDR3 length is 14 residues. Between the trimmed V and J ends, which lost 6 bases and 2 bases, there was a span of 13 bases. CDR3 protein: CASRMTGPNTEAFF. DNA for the CDR3: TGTGCCAGCAGGATGACAGGTCCCAACACTGAAGCTTTCTTT.

This clonotype has ten or more counts. The chain joins TRBV13 to TRBJ2-1; D may be TRBD2 (6 bases). The CDR3 covers 13 residues. Germline V gene lookup returns CDR1 PRHDT and CDR2 FYEKMQ (reference sequence). V was cut by 5 bases and J by 9 bases, with 14 bases left in between. CDR3 in amino acids: CASSPETRSEQFF. In DNA, the CDR3 is TGTGCCAGCAGCCCCGAGACTAGGAGTGAGCAGTTCTTC.

There are a few counts of this clonotype. This chain uses TRBV6-4 with TRBJ2-3; possibly TRBD2 for D (7 bases). V shed 8 bases and J shed 4 bases, with 16 bases lying between them. CDR1 and CDR2 from the germline V gene are MRHNA and SNTAGT. The CDR3 runs to 14 residues. The CDR3 region is CASGGGGPADTQYF. CDR3 in DNA: TGTGCCAGCGGAGGGGGGGGGCCGGCAGATACGCAGTATTTT.

The J gene is TRBJ1-6, the V gene TRBV27, with 7 bases lining up with TRBD1. Germline V lookup: CDR1 MNHEY, CDR2 SMNVEV (reference sequence). The CDR3 sequence is 17 residues long. V was pared by 8 bases and J by 0 bases, with 10 bases of the junction left unmatched. Here the CDR3 reads CASGGGPGGSYNSPLHF. CDR3 bases: TGTGCCAGCGGAGGGGGGCCAGGGGGCTCCTATAATTCACCCCTCCACTTT.

This clonotype was picked up many times. V gene TRBV5-1 combines with J gene TRBJ2-3; no firm D call. V was cut by 3 bases and J by 3 bases, with 5 bases left in between. This CDR3 contains 12 residues. Per the germline V gene, CDR1 is SGHRS and CDR2 is YFSETQ. The CDR3 DNA reads TGCGCCAGCAGCTGGGATACAGATACGCAGTATTTT. It translates to CASSWDTDTQYF.

The table lists this clonotype with many counts. The V and J genes are TRBV5-6 and TRBJ2-3, with 11 bases that match TRBD2. J was trimmed by 6 bases and V by 3 bases; bases with no gene match: 6. The CDR3 runs 15 residues. The germline V gene has CDR1 SGHDT and CDR2 YYEEEE. CDR3: CASSSLAGDADTQYF. CDR3 DNA sequence: TGTGCCAGCAGCTCACTAGCGGGAGATGCGGATACGCAGTATTTT.

This clonotype was seen many times. The CDR3 nucleotides read TGTGCCAGCAGCCCCCGCCTGAACACTGAAGCTTTCTTT. Its translation is CASSPRLNTEAFF. The chain is built from TRBV11-2 and TRBJ1-1, with D unresolved. The V gene lost 5 bases and the J gene lost 0 bases, with 7 bases spanning the gap. Germline V gene lookup returns CDR1 SGHAT and CDR2 FQNNGV. The CDR3 extends over 13 amino acids.